A single sample is the source of the 27 T cell receptor beta chains below, sequenced in a study of blood T cell repertoires in COVID-19. Assay used: immunoSEQ multiplex PCR; TCRdb lists only in-frame clones, some missing. The top ten clones hold roughly 0.78% of a sample with hundreds of thousands of clones, roughly 90% of them seen once. Material for sequencing was peripheral blood. These receptors originate from a man between 18 and 35 years old with COVID-19, enrolled during active disease.

This clone was recorded only once. The rearrangement links TRBV19 to TRBJ2-1; TRBD1 might be the D (6 bases). Looked up from germline, CDR1 is LNHDA and CDR2 is SQIVND (reference sequence). The CDR3 loop spans 14 amino acids. V was pared by 6 bases and J by 3 bases, with 12 bases between. CDR3 loop: CASRPTDSYNEQFF. The CDR3, as DNA: TGTGCCAGTAGACCAACGGACAGCTACAATGAGCAGTTCTTC.

J is TRBJ1-3 and V is TRBV18, with D possibly matching TRBD1 (5 bases). The V gene lost 6 bases and the J gene lost 4 bases, with 13 bases spanning the gap. Germline CDR1 KGHSH, CDR2 LQKENI. The CDR3 sequence is 14 residues long. CDR3 loop: CASSSGISGNTIYF. CDR3 nucleotides: TGTGCCAGCTCGTCAGGGATCTCCGGAAACACCATATATTTT.

The V gene is TRBV19, the J gene TRBJ2-4, with D maybe TRBD2 (5 bases). The CDR3 runs to 14 residues. V was trimmed by 5 bases and J by 10 bases, leaving 18 bases between them. Germline values: CDR1 LNHDA, CDR2 SQIVND (reference sequence). The CDR3 nucleotides read TGTGCCAGTAGTGTTCCCGGACCACCGGGGATTCAGTACTTC. Translating it yields CASSVPGPPGIQYF.

The V gene is TRBV7-8, the J gene TRBJ2-3, with 7 bases matching TRBD2. The CDR3 extends over 15 amino acids. V was pared by 2 bases and J by 8 bases, with 10 bases of the junction left unmatched. The germline V gene has CDR1 SGHVS and CDR2 FQNEAQ. The CDR3 loop reads CASSLRGTSVGTQYF. The CDR3, as DNA: TGTGCCAGCAGCTTAAGGGGCACTAGCGTAGGTACGCAGTATTTT.

The gene calls are TRBV3-1 (or the pseudogene TRBV3-2) and TRBJ2-3; 10 bases agree with TRBD1. CDR3 length: 17 residues. CDR1 is LGHDT and CDR2 is YNNKEL in the germline V gene (reference sequence). The junction had 9 bases not matched to a gene; V was cut back by 1 base and J by 5 bases. The CDR3 bases are TGTGCCAGCAGCCAAGCCCGGGACAGGGGTCGTGGAGATACGCAGTATTTT. Translation: CASSQARDRGRGDTQYF.

A few counts support this clone. The chain recombines TRBV2 with TRBJ2-1, with TRBD2 as a possible D gene (6 bases). Between the trimmed V and J ends, which lost 4 bases and 5 bases, there was a span of 12 bases. The CDR3 sequence is 14 residues long. CDR1 SNHLY and CDR2 FYNNEI come from the germline V gene. CDR3 sequence reads: CASSAPSEHNEQFF. The CDR3 DNA is TGTGCCAGCAGTGCTCCTAGCGAACACAATGAGCAGTTCTTC.

The rearrangement uses TRBV19 and TRBJ2-7, with D possibly being TRBD1 (6 bases). This CDR3 comprises 12 residues. Germline V gene data show CDR1 as LNHDA and CDR2 as SQIVND (reference sequence). Trimming removed 6 bases from V and 6 bases from J, with 12 bases in between. Written as DNA, the CDR3 is TGTGCCAGTAGGCAGGGGCCTAGCGAGCAGTACTTC. Translation gives CASRQGPSEQYF. Based on the CDR3 plus reference TRBV19 and TRBJ2-7, the full variable domain is DGGITQSPKYLFRKEGQNVTLSCEQNLNHDAMYWYRQDPGQGLRLIYYSQIVNDFQKGDIAEGYSVSREKKESFPLTVTSAQKNPTAFYLCASRQGPSEQYFGPGTRLTVT.

The gene calls are TRBV5-6 and TRBJ2-5; the D gene is possibly TRBD2 (5 bases). From germline, CDR1 is SGHDT and CDR2 YYEEEE. The CDR3 has 13 residues. Trimming shortened V by 4 bases and J by 7 bases, and 14 bases separated the two germline ends. Here the CDR3 DNA reads TGTGCCAGCAGCCTTACTAGGAAGGGGACCCAGTACTTC. Translating gives CASSLTRKGTQYF.

J is TRBJ1-4 and V is TRBV7-8; 7 nucleotides match TRBD1. V was pared by 4 bases and J by 7 bases, with 6 bases of the junction left unmatched. The CDR3 covers 14 residues. The germline V gene encodes CDR1 SGHVS and CDR2 FQNEAQ. The CDR3 bases are TGTGCCAGCAGCTCCAACAGGGGTACTGAAAAACTGTTTTTT. Amino acids: CASSSNRGTEKLFF. Full variable domain (rest looked up from reference TRBV7-8 and TRBJ1-4): GAGVSQSPRYKVAKRGQDVALRCDPISGHVSLFWYQQALGQGPEFLTYFQNEAQLDKSGLPSDRFFAERPEGSVSTLKIQRTQQEDSAVYLCASSSNRGTEKLFFGSGTQLSVL.

This chain links TRBV7-9 with TRBJ2-7; 11 bases are shared with TRBD1. This CDR3 has 16 amino acids. J gave up 7 bases and V 3 bases, and 11 bases lay outside the gene matches. Germline CDR1 is SEHNR and CDR2 is FQNEAQ (reference sequence). The CDR3 nucleotides read TGTGCCAGCAGCTTGGAATCCGGGACAGGGGGTGGGGAGCAGTACTTC. Protein sequence: CASSLESGTGGGEQYF.

V gene TRBV6-5 combines with J gene TRBJ2-3; the D gene is possibly TRBD2 (7 bases). Deletions cut 7 bases from V and 1 base from J, with 15 bases between. Germline V gene sequence: CDR1 MNHEY, CDR2 SVGAGI. The CDR3 spans 15 residues. The CDR3 is CASKFGGAGTDTQYF. The CDR3 DNA reads as TGTGCCAGCAAATTTGGGGGGGCCGGCACAGATACGCAGTATTTT.

V usage is TRBV11-2 and J usage is TRBJ2-7; D may be TRBD2 (6 bases). There are 14 residues in the CDR3. Germline CDR1 reads SGHAT; CDR2 reads FQNNGV. The germline V and J ends were trimmed by 6 bases and 5 bases, with 17 bases remaining between them. This chain's CDR3 is CASRISGVFHEQYF. CDR3 DNA: TGTGCCAGCAGAATATCGGGGGTTTTCCACGAGCAGTACTTC.

The chain combines TRBV29-1 with TRBJ1-4, with TRBD1 matching 7 bases. Germline lookup yields CDR1 SQVTM and CDR2 ANQGSEA. J was trimmed by 8 bases and V by 7 bases; bases with no gene match: 16. The CDR3 loop spans 15 amino acids. CDR3 region: CSARLRQGPWEKLFF. The CDR3, as DNA: TGCAGCGCACGACTTAGACAGGGACCTTGGGAAAAACTGTTTTTT.

This sequence joins TRBV4-1 and TRBJ2-3; 9 positions agree with TRBD2. From germline, CDR1 is MGHRA and CDR2 YSYEKL. The CDR3 spans 17 residues. The junction had 14 bases not matched to a gene; V was cut back by 8 bases and J by 2 bases. CDR3 sequence reads: CASHSILAGDSTDTQYF. In DNA, the CDR3 is TGCGCCAGCCATTCTATATTAGCGGGAGACTCCACAGATACGCAGTATTTT.

The V call is TRBV11-3, the J call TRBJ1-3; tentatively, D is TRBD1 (5 bases). Trimming took 1 base from V and 0 from J, leaving 7 bases between them. The CDR3 is 15 residues long. In germline, CDR1 is SGHNT, CDR2 YENEEA. CDR3 region: CASSLVGGSGNTIYF. CDR3 nucleotide sequence: TGTGCCAGCAGCTTAGTCGGGGGCTCTGGAAACACCATATATTTT.

The genes are TRBV4-1 and TRBJ1-1; D is perhaps TRBD1 (6 bases). CDR1 and CDR2 from the germline V gene are MGHRA and YSYEKL. With 0 bases removed from V and 4 bases from J, the gap between germline ends came to 9 bases. The CDR3 spans 14 residues. For the CDR3, the DNA is TGCGCCAGCAGCCAAGACAGGGGCAGCACTGAAGCTTTCTTT. This gives the protein CASSQDRGSTEAFF.

J is TRBJ2-2 and V is TRBV5-4; no reliable D call. The V end was cut by 3 bases, the J end by 7 bases, with 16 bases between. CDR3 length: 15 residues. Germline V gene data show CDR1 as SGHNT and CDR2 as YYREEE (reference sequence). CDR3 residues: CASSSNLGAGGELFF. The CDR3 nucleotides read TGTGCCAGCAGCTCAAACCTCGGAGCCGGCGGGGAGCTGTTTTTT. Drawing the rest from reference TRBV5-4 and TRBJ2-2, the complete variable domain is ETGVTQSPTHLIKTRGQQVTLRCSSQSGHNTVSWYQQALGQGPQFIFQYYREEENGRGNFPPRFSGLQFPNYSSELNVNALELDDSALYLCASSSNLGAGGELFFGEGSRLTVL.

V gene TRBV7-9 combines with J gene TRBJ2-5, with a possible D match to TRBD2 (6 bases). The germline CDR1 and CDR2 sequences are SEHNR and FQNEAQ (reference sequence). V lost 2 bases and J 3 bases, leaving 7 bases between the germline ends. This CDR3 has 13 residues. The CDR3 coding sequence is TGTGCCAGCAGCTTAACGGGGGAAGAGACCCAGTACTTC. The encoded protein is CASSLTGEETQYF.

The J gene is TRBJ2-3, the V gene TRBV7-9; the D is unclear. Trimming left V 5 bases short and J 1 base short, with 7 bases between. The CDR3 is made up of 13 amino acids. Germline V gives CDR1 SEHNR, CDR2 FQNEAQ (reference sequence). The DNA of the CDR3 is TGTGCCAGCAGCCTCTTCGGCACAGATACGCAGTATTTT. Amino acid sequence: CASSLFGTDTQYF. Looking up the rest from reference TRBV7-9 and TRBJ2-3 gives the full variable domain: DTGVSQNPRHKITKRGQNVTFRCDPISEHNRLYWYRQTLGQGPEFLTYFQNEAQLEKSRLLSDRFSAERPKGSFSTLEIQRTEQGDSAMYLCASSLFGTDTQYFGPGTRLTVL.

The J gene is TRBJ2-2, the V gene TRBV5-1; no reliable D call. Germline CDR1 and CDR2: SGHRS and YFSETQ. Trimming left V 5 bases short and J 4 bases short, with 9 bases between. This CDR3 region has 13 residues. Here the CDR3 reads CASRSPSTGELFF. The CDR3, as DNA: TGCGCCAGCAGAAGCCCATCCACCGGGGAGCTGTTTTTT.

This clone came up once. The chain uses TRBV3-1 (or the pseudogene TRBV3-2) and TRBJ2-7, with D perhaps TRBD1 (5 bases). Germline CDR1 and CDR2: LGHDT and YNNKEL (reference sequence). The CDR3 contains 16 residues. The V gene lost 1 base and the J gene lost 6 bases, with 19 bases spanning the gap. This CDR3 reads CASSQVTGFYRPEQYF. Written as DNA, the CDR3 is TGTGCCAGCAGCCAAGTTACAGGTTTTTATCGTCCCGAGCAGTACTTC.

This chain links TRBV29-1 with TRBJ1-2; 9 bases agree with TRBD1. The V gene end was trimmed by 0 bases and the J gene end by 5 bases; junction bases not matched to a gene: 7. This CDR3 has 15 amino acids. Germline V gene data show CDR1 as SQVTM and CDR2 as ANQGSEA. The CDR3, as DNA: TGCAGCGTTGAAGAACACAGGGGGCTTTGGTATGGCTACACCTTC. Translated, it gives CSVEEHRGLWYGYTF.

The chain is built from TRBV11-2 and TRBJ2-3, with D possibly being TRBD1 (5 bases). The germline V gene has CDR1 SGHAT and CDR2 FQNNGV. The CDR3 consists of 14 residues. The ends were cut back, 6 bases at V and 2 bases at J, with 12 bases in the middle. CDR3 in amino acids: CASRSRGSTDTQYF. CDR3 coding DNA: TGTGCCAGCAGGTCAAGGGGATCCACAGATACGCAGTATTTT.

The V gene is TRBV5-6, the J gene TRBJ1-2; D ambiguous. Germline lookup yields CDR1 SGHDT and CDR2 YYEEEE. The CDR3 has 12 residues. Deletions cut 0 bases from V and 3 bases from J, with 3 bases between. The CDR3 coding sequence is TGTGCCAGCAGCTTGGCAGACTATGGCTACACCTTC. This codes for CASSLADYGYTF.

This chain uses TRBV18 with TRBJ2-2; maybe TRBD2 (6 bases). Germline CDR1 and CDR2: KGHSH and LQKENI. Trimming cost V 0 bases and J 0 bases, with 11 bases left between them. The CDR3 has 17 residues. The CDR3 sequence: CASSPPGGSPNTGELFF. CDR3 nucleotide sequence: TGTGCCAGCTCACCACCGGGAGGTTCCCCGAACACCGGGGAGCTGTTTTTT.

V is TRBV7-9 and J is TRBJ2-7; D is possibly TRBD1 (8 bases). The V end lost 4 bases, the J end lost 1 base, and 17 bases lay between the germline ends. The germline V gene encodes CDR1 SEHNR and CDR2 FQNEAQ (reference sequence). The CDR3 runs to 16 residues. The CDR3 DNA reads as TGTGCCAGCAGCTCTGGCACACAGGGGGGGTCCTACGAGCAGTACTTC. Translated, it gives CASSSGTQGGSYEQYF.

The genes are TRBV7-9 and TRBJ2-7; D unclear. V lost 0 bases and J 0 bases, leaving 3 bases between the germline ends. The CDR3 sequence is 13 residues long. Germline lookup yields CDR1 SEHNR and CDR2 FQNEAQ (reference sequence). CDR3 nucleotide sequence: TGTGCCAGCAGCTTAGCGTACTCCTACGAGCAGTACTTC. Protein: CASSLAYSYEQYF.